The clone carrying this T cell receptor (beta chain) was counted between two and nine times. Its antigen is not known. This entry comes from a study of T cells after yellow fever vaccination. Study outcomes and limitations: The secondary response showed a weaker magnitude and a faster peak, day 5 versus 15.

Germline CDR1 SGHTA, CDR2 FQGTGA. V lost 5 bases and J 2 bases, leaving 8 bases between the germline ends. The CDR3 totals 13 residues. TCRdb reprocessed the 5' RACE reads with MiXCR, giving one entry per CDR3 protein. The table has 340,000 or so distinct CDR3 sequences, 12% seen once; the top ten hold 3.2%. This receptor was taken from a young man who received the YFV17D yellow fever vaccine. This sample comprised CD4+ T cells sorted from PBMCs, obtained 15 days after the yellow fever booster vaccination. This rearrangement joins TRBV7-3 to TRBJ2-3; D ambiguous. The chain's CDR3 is CASSPGLTDTQYF. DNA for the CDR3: TGTGCCAGCAGCCCCGGTCTCACAGATACGCAGTATTTT.